Shown below are 2 T cell receptor beta chains from a single sample sequenced in a study of blood T cell repertoires in COVID-19. Some clones are missing from TCRdb's copy, which holds only in-frame ones; the method was immunoSEQ multiplex PCR. The sample has 300,000 to 450,000 clones, roughly 89% seen once; the top ten hold 3.9%. The sequenced sample consisted of peripheral blood. These receptors all come from a woman aged 55 to 70 with COVID-19, enrolled during active disease.

This clone came up a few times. The chain carries TRBV4-1 and TRBJ1-2, with unresolved D. Germline V CDR1 and CDR2: MGHRA, YSYEKL. The length of the CDR3 is 13 residues. Trimming pared 4 bases from V and 1 base from J, leaving 7 bases between. The CDR3 DNA sequence: TGCGCCAGCAGCCGGACTGATAACTATGGCTACACCTTC. Translating gives CASSRTDNYGYTF.

This clone was seen just once. The chain recombines TRBV9 with TRBJ1-2; 9 nucleotides align to TRBD1. The germline gives CDR1 SGDLS, CDR2 YYNGEE. The CDR3 is made up of 13 amino acids. Trimming took 3 bases from V and 6 from J; bases not matched to a gene: 3. The DNA of the CDR3 is TGTGCCAGCAGCGCGACAGGGGGGCATGGCTACACCTTC. This translates into CASSATGGHGYTF.